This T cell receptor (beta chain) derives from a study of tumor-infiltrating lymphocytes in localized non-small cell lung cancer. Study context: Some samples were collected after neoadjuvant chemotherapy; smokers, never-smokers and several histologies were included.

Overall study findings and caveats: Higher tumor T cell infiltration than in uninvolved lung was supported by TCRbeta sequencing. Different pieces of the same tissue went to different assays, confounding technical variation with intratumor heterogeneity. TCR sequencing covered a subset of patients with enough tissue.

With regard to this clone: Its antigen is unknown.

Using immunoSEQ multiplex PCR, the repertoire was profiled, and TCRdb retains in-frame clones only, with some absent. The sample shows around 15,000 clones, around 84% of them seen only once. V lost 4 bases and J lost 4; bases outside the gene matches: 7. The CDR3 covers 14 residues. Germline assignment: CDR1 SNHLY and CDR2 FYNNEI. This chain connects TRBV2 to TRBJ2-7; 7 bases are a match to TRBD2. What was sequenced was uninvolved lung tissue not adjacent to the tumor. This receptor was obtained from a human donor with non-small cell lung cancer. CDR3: CASSVAGARYEQYF. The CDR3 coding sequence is TGTGCCAGCAGTGTCGCGGGAGCCCGATACGAGCAGTACTTC.